This TCR beta chain was obtained from a study of persistence of HIV-infected CD4 T cells. The CDR3 is 12 residues long. Germline V gives CDR1 MNHNY, CDR2 SVGAGI (reference sequence). V was pared by 2 bases and J by 6 bases, with 6 bases between. About this clone: The antigen remains unidentified.

Sequencing used immunoSEQ version 4 in survey mode. Repertoires were generated with immunoSEQ multiplex PCR, while TCRdb's copy carries only in-frame clones and drops some. The sample records about 28,000 clones, roughly four fifths being singletons. Stimulation used 10 ug/mL lysate from CMV-infected fibroblasts. Sorted nonresponding memory CD4+ T cells were CD40L-negative, CD69-negative, CD45RO-high. This sequence originates from an adult man with HIV who was CMV-seropositive. The chain recombines TRBV6-6 with TRBJ2-3; D gene uncertain. The input for sequencing was CD4+ T cells sorted from PBMCs after approximately 19-hour stimulation, taken from a patient who received antiretroviral therapy. CDR3 protein: CASSYKADTQYF. CDR3 nucleotides: TGTGCCAGCAGTTACAAGGCGGATACGCAGTATTTT.